Shown below are 5 T cell receptor beta chains from a single sample sequenced in a study of shared clonotypes between healthy human individuals. Some clones are missing from TCRdb's copy, which holds only in-frame ones; the method was immunoSEQ multiplex PCR. The data contain millions of clones, 90% to 95% of them singletons. Sequencing used naive CD4+ T cells sorted from blood. Indicated subset: CD45RA+ positively selected. These receptors were collected from a man aged 18 to 35 in good health.

The J gene is TRBJ1-5, the V gene TRBV6-5; possibly TRBD1 for D (5 bases). The CDR3 runs to 13 residues. The V gene's germline CDR1 is MNHEY and CDR2 SVGAGI. With 6 bases removed from V and 3 bases from J, the gap between germline ends came to 9 bases. CDR3 loop: CASSLTVNQPQHF. CDR3 bases: TGTGCCAGCAGCCTGACAGTCAATCAGCCCCAGCATTTT.

This chain connects TRBV5-1 to TRBJ2-5, with 11 bases matching TRBD2. V shed 0 bases, J shed 4 bases, and the junction held 8 bases outside the gene matches. Per the germline V gene, CDR1 is SGHRS and CDR2 is YFSETQ. The length of the CDR3 is 17 residues. This chain's CDR3 is CASSLGASGRNTETQYF. CDR3 sequence (DNA): TGCGCCAGCAGCTTGGGGGCTAGCGGGAGGAATACAGAGACCCAGTACTTC.

The chain combines TRBV30 with TRBJ1-4, with D unclear. CDR1 GTSNPN and CDR2 SVGIG come from the germline V gene (reference sequence). V was pared by 3 bases and J by 0 bases, with 17 bases between. The CDR3 loop spans 17 amino acids. The CDR3 here is CAWRFRPSAATNEKLFF. The CDR3 coding sequence is TGTGCCTGGAGATTCCGACCTTCTGCGGCAACTAATGAAAAACTGTTTTTT.

This chain uses TRBV2 with TRBJ2-7, with 11 nucleotides matching TRBD1. The germline CDR1 and CDR2 sequences are SNHLY and FYNNEI. The V segment lost 5 bases and the J segment 3 bases; nucleotides outside the gene matches: 9. The CDR3 has 16 residues. The CDR3 bases are TGTGCCAGCAGTTTGGCGGGACAGGGGGTAGGCTACGAGCAGTACTTC. Translated: CASSLAGQGVGYEQYF.

The chain is built from TRBV6-5 and TRBJ2-7; D possibly matches TRBD1 or TRBD2 (5 bases each). Between the trimmed V and J ends, which lost 6 bases and 7 bases, there was a span of 19 bases. The germline gives CDR1 MNHEY, CDR2 SVGAGI. The CDR3 is 14 amino acids. The CDR3 is CASSRRSGPGEQYF. The CDR3, as DNA: TGTGCCAGCAGCCGCCGCTCGGGGCCAGGGGAGCAGTACTTC.